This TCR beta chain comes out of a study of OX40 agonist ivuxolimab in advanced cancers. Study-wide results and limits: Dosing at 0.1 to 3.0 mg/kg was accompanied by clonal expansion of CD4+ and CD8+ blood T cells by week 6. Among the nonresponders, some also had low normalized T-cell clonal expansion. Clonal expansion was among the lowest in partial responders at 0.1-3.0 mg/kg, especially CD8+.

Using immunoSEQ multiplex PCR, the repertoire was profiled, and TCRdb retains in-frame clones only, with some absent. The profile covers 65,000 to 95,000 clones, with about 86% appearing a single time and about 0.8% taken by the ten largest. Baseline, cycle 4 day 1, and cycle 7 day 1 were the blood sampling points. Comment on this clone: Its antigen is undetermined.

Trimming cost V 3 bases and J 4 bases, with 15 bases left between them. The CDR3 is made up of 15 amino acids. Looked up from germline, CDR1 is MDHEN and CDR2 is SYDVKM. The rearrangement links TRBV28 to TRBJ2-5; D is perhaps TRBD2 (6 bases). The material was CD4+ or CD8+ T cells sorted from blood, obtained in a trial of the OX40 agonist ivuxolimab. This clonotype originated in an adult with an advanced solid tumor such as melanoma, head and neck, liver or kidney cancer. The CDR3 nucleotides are TGTGCCAGCAGTTTGTTAGCCCGGGAGAGAGAGACCCAGTACTTC. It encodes CASSLLARERETQYF.